This T cell receptor beta chain was sequenced in a study of response to subunit inactivated influenza vaccine. General study results and limits: The authors suggested that every seasonal influenza vaccination recruits few new T cells.

TCRdb called the RT-PCR reads again in MiXCR, with one record for every CDR3 protein. The sample lists hundreds of thousands of distinct CDR3 sequences, about 10% occurring once. Germline assignment: CDR1 LNHNV and CDR2 YYDKDF (reference sequence). The CDR3 extends over 18 amino acids. The J segment lost 2 bases and the V segment lost 0 bases, leaving 8 bases of the junction unmatched. Concerning this clonotype itself: No antigen is known for it.

These same records also appear under a second study, on T cells expressing NK-cell markers. That report notes: The TCR beta cDNA came from 5'RACE template switching with UMIs. Sorted CD3+CD56+NKG2C+, CD3+CD56+NKG2C- and CD3+CD56-NKG2C+ T cells provided the TCR beta repertoires.

The chain carries TRBV15 and TRBJ2-7; 12 bases are a match to TRBD2. Sequenced material: PBMCs from blood, taken on the day of vaccination. This TCR came from a man aged 45-60 years who received an inactivated influenza vaccine. The CDR3 DNA reads TGTGCCACCAGCAGAGATTTTTCTAGCGGGAGGGATACCTACGAGCAGTACTTC. Translated, it gives CATSRDFSSGRDTYEQYF.